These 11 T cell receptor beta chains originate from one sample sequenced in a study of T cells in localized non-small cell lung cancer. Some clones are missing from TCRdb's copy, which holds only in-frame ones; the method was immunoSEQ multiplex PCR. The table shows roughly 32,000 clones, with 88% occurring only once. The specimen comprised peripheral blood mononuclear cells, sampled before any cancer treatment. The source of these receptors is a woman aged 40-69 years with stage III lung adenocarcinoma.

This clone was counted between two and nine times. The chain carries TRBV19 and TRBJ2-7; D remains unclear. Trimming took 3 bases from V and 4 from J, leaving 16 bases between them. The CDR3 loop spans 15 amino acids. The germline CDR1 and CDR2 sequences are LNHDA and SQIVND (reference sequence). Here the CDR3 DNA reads TGTGCCAGTAGTATTCACCCCCCAGTGGGGTACGAGCAGTACTTC. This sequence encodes CASSIHPPVGYEQYF.

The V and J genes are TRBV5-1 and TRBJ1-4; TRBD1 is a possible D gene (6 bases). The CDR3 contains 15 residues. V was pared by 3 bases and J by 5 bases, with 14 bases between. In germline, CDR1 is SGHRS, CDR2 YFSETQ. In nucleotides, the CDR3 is TGCGCCAGCAGCTGGGGGCCCCCTACGAATGAAAAACTGTTTTTT. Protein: CASSWGPPTNEKLFF.

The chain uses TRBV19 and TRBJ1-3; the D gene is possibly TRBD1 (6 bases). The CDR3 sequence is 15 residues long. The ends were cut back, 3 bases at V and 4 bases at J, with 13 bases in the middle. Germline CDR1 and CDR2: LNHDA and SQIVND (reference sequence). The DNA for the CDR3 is TGTGCCAGTAGTATCTCCAGGGGAGCCGGAAACACCATATATTTT. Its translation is CASSISRGAGNTIYF.

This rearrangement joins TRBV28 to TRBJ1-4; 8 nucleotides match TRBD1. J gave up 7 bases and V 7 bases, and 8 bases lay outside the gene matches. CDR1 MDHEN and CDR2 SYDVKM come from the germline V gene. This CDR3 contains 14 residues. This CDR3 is CASKDRGGSEKLFF. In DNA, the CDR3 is TGTGCCAGCAAAGACAGGGGCGGTTCTGAAAAACTGTTTTTT. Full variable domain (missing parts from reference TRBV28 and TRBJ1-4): DVKVTQSSRYLVKRTGEKVFLECVQDMDHENMFWYRQDPGLGLRLIYFSYDVKMKEKGDIPEGYSVSREKKERFSLILESASTNQTSMYLCASKDRGGSEKLFFGSGTQLSVL.

The CDR3 DNA follows: TGTGCCTGGAGTCTGGGCGGGGAGCTGTTTTTT. Its protein product is CAWSLGGELFF. The chain uses TRBV30 and TRBJ2-2; D gene ambiguous. This CDR3 contains 11 residues. Trimming stripped 2 bases from V and 7 bases from J, with 5 bases between. Germline CDR1 is GTSNPN and CDR2 is SVGIG (reference sequence). The full variable domain, its missing parts supplied by reference TRBV30 and TRBJ2-2, is SQTIHQWPATLVQPVGSPLSLECTVEGTSNPNLYWYRQAAGRGLQLLFYSVGIGQISSEVPQNLSASRPQDRQFILSSKKLLLSDSGFYLCAWSLGGELFFGEGSRLTVL.

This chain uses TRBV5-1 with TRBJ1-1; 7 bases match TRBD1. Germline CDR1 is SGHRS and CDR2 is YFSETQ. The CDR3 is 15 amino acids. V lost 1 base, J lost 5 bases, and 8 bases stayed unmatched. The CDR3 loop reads CASSLYGGRGTEAFF. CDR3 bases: TGCGCCAGCAGCTTGTATGGGGGCAGGGGGACTGAAGCTTTCTTT.

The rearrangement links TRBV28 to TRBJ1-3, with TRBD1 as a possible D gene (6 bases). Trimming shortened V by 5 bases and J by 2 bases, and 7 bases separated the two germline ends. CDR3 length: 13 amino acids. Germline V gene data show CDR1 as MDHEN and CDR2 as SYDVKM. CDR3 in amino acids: CASSTGTGNTIYF. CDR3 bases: TGTGCCAGCAGTACAGGGACTGGAAACACCATATATTTT.

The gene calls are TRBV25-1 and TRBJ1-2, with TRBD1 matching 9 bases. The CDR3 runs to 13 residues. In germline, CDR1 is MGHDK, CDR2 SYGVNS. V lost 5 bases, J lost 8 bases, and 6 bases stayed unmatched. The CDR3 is CASSSNRGRGYTF. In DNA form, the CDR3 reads TGTGCCAGCAGTTCAAACAGGGGGCGAGGCTACACCTTC.

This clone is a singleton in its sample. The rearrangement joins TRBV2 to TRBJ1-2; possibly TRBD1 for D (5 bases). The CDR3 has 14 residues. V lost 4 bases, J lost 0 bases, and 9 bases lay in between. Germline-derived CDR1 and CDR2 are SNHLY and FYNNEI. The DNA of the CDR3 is TGTGCCAGCAGTGCCGGGACGGCTAACTATGGCTACACCTTC. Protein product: CASSAGTANYGYTF.

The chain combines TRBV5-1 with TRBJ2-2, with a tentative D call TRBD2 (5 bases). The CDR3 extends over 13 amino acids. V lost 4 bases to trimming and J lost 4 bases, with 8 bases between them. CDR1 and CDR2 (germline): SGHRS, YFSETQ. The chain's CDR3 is CASSAGLTGELFF. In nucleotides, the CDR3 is TGCGCCAGCAGCGCCGGACTCACCGGGGAGCTGTTTTTT.

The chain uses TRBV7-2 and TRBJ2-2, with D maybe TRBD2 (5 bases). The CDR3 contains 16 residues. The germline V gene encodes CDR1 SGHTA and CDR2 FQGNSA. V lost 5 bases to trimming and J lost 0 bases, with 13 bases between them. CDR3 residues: CASSRDRGANTGELFF. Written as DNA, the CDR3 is TGTGCCAGCAGCCGTGATCGGGGTGCGAACACCGGGGAGCTGTTTTTT.